Following are 30 T cell receptor beta chains from one sample sequenced in a study of blood T cells in healthy people across ages. Then a second PCR, running roughly 6 to 12 cycles, was carried out with a sample-barcoded 5' primer and a J-beta primer mix. One entry per CDR3 protein, called by TCRdb with MiXCR from the 5' RACE reads. In the table there are over 1,300,000 distinct CDR3 sequences, roughly 60% of which are singletons. Specimen: blood. Source of these receptors: a man aged 18-30 years in good health.

The genes are TRBV7-9 and TRBJ1-2; 12 bases line up with TRBD1. After removal of 4 bases from V and 5 bases from J, the junction contained 8 bases not matched to a gene. CDR1 and CDR2 (germline): SEHNR, FQNEAQ (reference sequence). The CDR3 contains 16 residues. The CDR3 sequence is CASSSSGQGAGYGYTF. The CDR3 region has the DNA TGTGCCAGCAGCTCTTCGGGACAGGGGGCAGGGTATGGCTACACCTTC.

The chain links TRBV4-1 to TRBJ2-3; TRBD2 might be the D (7 bases). Germline lookup yields CDR1 MGHRA and CDR2 YSYEKL. The CDR3 runs to 16 residues. Trimming removed 3 bases at V and 0 bases at J, with 13 bases between. CDR3 DNA: TGCGCCAGCAGCCAGGGGAGGGGGGGTAGCACAGATACGCAGTATTTT. Translated: CASSQGRGGSTDTQYF.

The chain links TRBV6-1 to TRBJ1-5, with D possibly matching TRBD1 (6 bases). Between the trimmed V and J ends, which lost 5 bases and 2 bases, there was a span of 19 bases. There are 17 residues in the CDR3. Germline V lookup: CDR1 MNHNS, CDR2 SASEGT. The CDR3 DNA follows: TGTGCCAGCAGTACCTTGGGGGGCTTCTTTGGCAATCAGCCCCAGCATTTT. Its translation is CASSTLGGFFGNQPQHF.

The DNA for the CDR3 is TGCGCCAGCAGCTTGTACAACCTTAACACCGGGGAGCTGTTTTTT. Protein sequence: CASSLYNLNTGELFF. The chain joins TRBV5-1 to TRBJ2-2; no clear D gene. CDR3 size: 15 residues. V shed 1 base and J shed 2 bases, with 9 bases lying between them. In germline, CDR1 is SGHRS, CDR2 YFSETQ. Full variable domain (outside the CDR3, taken from reference TRBV5-1 and TRBJ2-2): KAGVTQTPRYLIKTRGQQVTLSCSPISGHRSVSWYQQTPGQGLQFLFEYFSETQRNKGNFPGRFSGRQFSNSRSEMNVSTLELGDSALYLCASSLYNLNTGELFFGEGSRLTVL.

This clonotype occurred a few times. The rearrangement joins TRBV25-1 to TRBJ1-4, with D perhaps TRBD1 (6 bases). V lost 7 bases to trimming and J lost 8 bases, with 11 bases between them. Germline V lookup: CDR1 MGHDK, CDR2 SYGVNS. CDR3 size: 12 residues. The CDR3 nucleotides are TGTGCCAGCAATGCCGGGACAGAAAAACTGTTTTTT. It translates to CASNAGTEKLFF.

J is TRBJ2-3 and V is TRBV12-3 or TRBV12-4; D possibly corresponds to TRBD1 (5 bases). The CDR3 is 14 residues long. V was clipped by 7 bases and J by 2 bases, with 13 bases between them. As DNA, the CDR3 is TGTGCCAGCACCCTAGGTGGGGCCACAGATACGCAGTATTTT. It translates to CASTLGGATDTQYF.

The CDR3 sequence: CASSSPMVTDTQYF. CDR3 DNA: TGTGCCAGCAGCTCCCCCATGGTCACAGATACGCAGTATTTT. The chain joins TRBV11-2 to TRBJ2-3; no clear D. Trimming pared 4 bases from V and 2 bases from J, leaving 10 bases between. The CDR3 length is 14 residues. Germline assignment: CDR1 SGHAT and CDR2 FQNNGV.

The chain recombines TRBV14 with TRBJ2-1, with 7 bases matching TRBD2. Germline V CDR1 and CDR2: SGHDN, FVKESK. The J segment lost 8 bases and the V segment lost 3 bases, leaving 7 bases of the junction unmatched. CDR3 length: 14 amino acids. The CDR3 spells CASSHPGGDYEQFF. In nucleotides, the CDR3 is TGTGCCAGCAGCCACCCTGGGGGGGACTATGAGCAGTTCTTC.

The chain's CDR3 is CASSQTGGRFNEQFF. CDR3 in DNA: TGTGCCAGCAGTCAAACAGGGGGGAGGTTCAATGAGCAGTTCTTC. V is TRBV12-3 or TRBV12-4 and J is TRBJ2-1, with 8 bases lining up with TRBD1. The V and J ends lost 5 bases and 6 bases, in that order; junction bases with no gene match: 9. The CDR3 is 15 amino acids.

This clonotype was recorded a few times. The V gene is TRBV7-9, the J gene TRBJ2-7; 8 bases align to TRBD1. The length of the CDR3 is 15 residues. With V trimmed by 5 bases and J by 2 bases, 8 bases remained unmatched. Per the germline V gene, CDR1 is SEHNR and CDR2 is FQNEAQ (reference sequence). CDR3 loop: CASSGRQGLTYEQYF. Here the CDR3 DNA reads TGTGCCAGCAGCGGCAGACAGGGGCTCACCTACGAGCAGTACTTC.

The chain recombines TRBV20-1 with TRBJ2-4, with 9 bases aligning to TRBD2. With the DNA end fitting TRBJ2-7 better, the J assignment may be wrong. The CDR3 length is 14 residues. Germline V lookup: CDR1 DFQATT, CDR2 SNEGSKA (reference sequence). CDR3 coding DNA: TGCAGTGCTAGACCCGCTAGCGGGATCTACGAGCAGTACTTC. Translating gives CSARPASGIYEQYF.

V gene TRBV11-2 combines with J gene TRBJ2-1; 11 bases are a match to TRBD2. Germline CDR1 SGHAT, CDR2 FQNNGV. This CDR3 spans 16 amino acids. Germline trimming cut 5 bases from V and 3 bases from J; bases unmatched to any gene: 6. The CDR3 DNA reads as TGTGCCAGCAGCCCCCATAGCGGGAGGGTCTACAATGAGCAGTTCTTC. Encoded protein: CASSPHSGRVYNEQFF.

This chain uses TRBV28 with TRBJ2-2, with a weak D call TRBD2 (6 bases). The CDR3 totals 15 residues. The germline gives CDR1 MDHEN, CDR2 SYDVKM. V was shortened by 6 bases and J by 5 bases, with 16 bases between the two germline ends. The CDR3 sequence is CASRPSGGGTGELFF. The CDR3 DNA follows: TGTGCCAGCAGACCGTCCGGAGGAGGGACCGGGGAGCTGTTTTTT.

The rearrangement uses TRBV6-5 and TRBJ2-7; 7 bases line up with TRBD2. The CDR3 loop spans 16 amino acids. Germline V gene data show CDR1 as MNHEY and CDR2 as SVGAGI. The V and J ends lost 0 bases and 7 bases, in that order; junction bases with no gene match: 12. The CDR3 loop reads CASSYSAGEVLDEQYF. The DNA of the CDR3 is TGTGCCAGCAGTTACTCGGCGGGAGAAGTGTTGGATGAGCAGTACTTC.

This clonotype was seen at least ten times. The rearrangement links TRBV6-5 to TRBJ2-1, with TRBD2 matching 13 bases. The CDR3 is 16 residues long. Germline-derived CDR1 and CDR2 are MNHEY and SVGAGI. The V and J ends lost 5 bases and 8 bases, in that order; junction bases with no gene match: 9. CDR3 nucleotides: TGTGCCAGCAGTGCGGGGACTAGCGGGATCCCCCATGAGCAGTTCTTC. Translated: CASSAGTSGIPHEQFF.

The chain is built from TRBV3-1 and TRBJ2-3; 10 bases line up with TRBD2. Germline-derived CDR1 and CDR2 are LGHDT and YNNKEL (reference sequence). CDR3 size: 15 residues. Trimming took 3 bases from V and 7 from J; bases not matched to a gene: 7. The CDR3 nucleotides read TGTGCCAGCAGCCATGTTAGCGGGGGGCGACATACGCAGTATTTT. Translated: CASSHVSGGRHTQYF.

The chain uses TRBV28 and TRBJ1-2; 12 bases fit TRBD1. Germline values: CDR1 MDHEN, CDR2 SYDVKM. V dropped 6 bases and J dropped 7; count of bases not matched to a gene: 3. The CDR3 extends over 13 amino acids. The CDR3 spells CASRGTGGLGYTF. The CDR3 DNA reads as TGTGCCAGCAGGGGGACAGGGGGCCTTGGCTACACCTTC.

The chain joins TRBV30 to TRBJ2-3, with no clear D. CDR1 GTSNPN and CDR2 SVGIG come from the germline V gene (reference sequence). V was pared by 2 bases and J by 0 bases, with 12 bases between. The CDR3 is 15 amino acids. The CDR3 coding sequence is TGTGCCTGGAGTCTTAAAGCTTTTAGCACAGATACGCAGTATTTT. As protein: CAWSLKAFSTDTQYF.

This clonotype showed up just a few times. V gene TRBV6-6 combines with J gene TRBJ1-6; D uncertain. The CDR3 consists of 13 residues. The V end was cut by 0 bases, the J end by 7 bases, with 4 bases between. CDR1 and CDR2 (germline): MNHNY, SVGAGI (reference sequence). The CDR3 nucleotides read TGTGCCAGCAGTTACTCTCCGAATTCACCCCTCCACTTT. This translates into CASSYSPNSPLHF.

The CDR3 is CASSSGQRVQFF. For the CDR3, the DNA is TGTGCCAGCAGCTCGGGACAGAGGGTGCAGTTCTTC. The gene calls are TRBV5-6 and TRBJ2-1; 7 bases agree with TRBD1. Germline CDR1 is SGHDT and CDR2 is YYEEEE. Trimming removed 3 bases from V and 12 bases from J; junction bases left unmatched: 6. This CDR3 comprises 12 residues.

This clonotype appeared a few times. This chain links TRBV4-1 with TRBJ2-7, with no clear D. This CDR3 is built from 16 residues. V lost 4 bases and J lost 1, with 17 bases in between. CDR1 and CDR2 (germline): MGHRA, YSYEKL. Written as DNA, the CDR3 is TGCGCCAGCAGCCCTGTTTTTGGGCTCCCGTCCTACGAGCAGTACTTC. Protein: CASSPVFGLPSYEQYF.

V usage is TRBV25-1 and J usage is TRBJ2-2, with D tentatively TRBD2 (6 bases). The CDR3 sequence is 15 residues long. Trimming took off 4 bases at V and 6 bases at J, with 15 bases between the two ends. Germline assignment: CDR1 MGHDK and CDR2 SYGVNS. CDR3 coding DNA: TGTGCCAGCAGTGTAGTCGGGGGTAAAGCCGGGGAGCTGTTTTTT. Residues: CASSVVGGKAGELFF.

The chain couples TRBV6-9 to TRBJ2-1, with D possibly TRBD2 on 5 matching bases. V shed 2 bases and J shed 5 bases, with 10 bases lying between them. Per germline, CDR1 MNHGY and CDR2 SVAAGI. This CDR3 contains 14 residues. CDR3 sequence (DNA): TGTGCCAGCAGTTATGGAGGACGCCACAATGAGCAGTTCTTC. Translation: CASSYGGRHNEQFF.

This chain joins TRBV20-1 and TRBJ1-5; D is unresolved. The V end lost 3 bases, the J end lost 0 bases, and 9 bases lay between the germline ends. Germline CDR1 is DFQATT and CDR2 is SNEGSKA (reference sequence). This CDR3 comprises 14 residues. The CDR3 DNA follows: TGCAGTGCTAGGGCTTCGATTAGCAATCAGCCCCAGCATTTT. Amino acids: CSARASISNQPQHF.

This chain joins TRBV28 and TRBJ2-2; D uncertain. The CDR3 is 12 residues long. In germline, CDR1 is MDHEN, CDR2 SYDVKM. Deletions cut 7 bases from V and 8 bases from J, with 11 bases between. The CDR3 DNA follows: TGTGCCAGCAACACCCTTAGGGGGGAGCTGTTTTTT. Translating it yields CASNTLRGELFF.

The gene calls are TRBV10-3 and TRBJ2-4; 7 positions match TRBD2. The CDR3 spans 13 residues. With V trimmed by 5 bases and J by 6 bases, 4 bases remained unmatched. The V gene's germline CDR1 is ENHRY and CDR2 SYGVKD. CDR3 region: CAISTPGGNIQYF. CDR3 nucleotide sequence: TGTGCCATCAGTACGCCGGGGGGAAACATTCAGTACTTC.

This chain uses TRBV15 with TRBJ2-5; D gene ambiguous. The ends were cut back, 8 bases at V and 2 bases at J, with 15 bases in the middle. The CDR3 covers 14 residues. CDR1 LNHNV and CDR2 YYDKDF come from the germline V gene (reference sequence). CDR3 nucleotides: TGTGCCACCGGGGAAAGAAGAGGACAAGAGACCCAGTACTTC. Protein: CATGERRGQETQYF.

V gene TRBV7-2 combines with J gene TRBJ1-1; possible D gene TRBD1, 6 bases. Germline values: CDR1 SGHTA, CDR2 FQGNSA. The CDR3 spans 14 residues. V lost 7 bases and J lost 1, with 13 bases in between. The CDR3 sequence is CASTQGHANTEAFF. The CDR3 bases are TGTGCCAGCACACAGGGACACGCGAACACTGAAGCTTTCTTT.

The chain couples TRBV7-2 to TRBJ2-1, with 8 bases matching TRBD1. The end of the DNA aligns better with TRBJ2-7, so the J call may be wrong. This CDR3 has 15 residues. Germline V gene sequence: CDR1 SGHTA, CDR2 FQGNSA. The CDR3 protein is CASSPQGVSYNEQYF. The CDR3 region has the DNA TGTGCCAGCAGCCCACAGGGGGTCTCCTACAATGAGCAGTACTTC.

This clonotype appeared a few times. This chain connects TRBV5-1 to TRBJ1-5; D is uncertain. V lost 4 bases and J lost 4, with 12 bases in between. CDR1 is SGHRS and CDR2 is YFSETQ in the germline V gene. This CDR3 is built from 14 residues. The CDR3 DNA reads as TGCGCCAGCAGCCCTCTAATCCCAAATCAGCCCCAGCATTTT. Its protein product is CASSPLIPNQPQHF.